Sequencing of this TCR beta chain was carried out in a study of T-cell memory formation after mild COVID-19. Across the whole study: TCR clusters were mostly confined to one donor each.

TCRdb reanalysed the 5' RACE reads using MiXCR and keeps one entry per CDR3 protein. The table shows 450,000 to 650,000 distinct CDR3 sequences, with roughly 22% occurring only once. This CDR3 contains 15 residues. Trimming cost V 5 bases and J 8 bases; bases outside gene matches: 9. Looked up from germline, CDR1 is LNHDA and CDR2 is SQIVND (reference sequence). This clonotype was counted once. The antigen remains undetermined. Whole-study results and caveats: CD8+ contracting clones occupied EMRA, while CD4+ ones occupied mainly CM and EM.

This TCR was sampled from an adult woman who had mild COVID-19 (a few samples of this study predate the infection). Cell type and time point are not known. V usage is TRBV19 and J usage is TRBJ1-4, with 9 bases that match TRBD1. The sample consisted of PBMCs or a T cell subset sorted from them (not recorded which). The CDR3 DNA follows: TGTGCCAGTAGTTCGAGGGGGACAGGGAACGAAAAACTGTTTTTT. It codes for CASSSRGTGNEKLFF.